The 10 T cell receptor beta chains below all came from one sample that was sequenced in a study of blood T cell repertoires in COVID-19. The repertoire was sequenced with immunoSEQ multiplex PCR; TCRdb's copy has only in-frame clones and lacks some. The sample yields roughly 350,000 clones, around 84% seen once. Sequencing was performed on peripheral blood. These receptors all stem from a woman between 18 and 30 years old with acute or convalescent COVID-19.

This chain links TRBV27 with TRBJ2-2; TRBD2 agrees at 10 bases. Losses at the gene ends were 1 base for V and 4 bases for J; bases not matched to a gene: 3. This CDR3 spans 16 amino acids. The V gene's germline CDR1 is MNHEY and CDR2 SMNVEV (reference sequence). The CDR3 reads CASSLLLAGSTGELFF. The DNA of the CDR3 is TGTGCCAGCAGTTTATTACTAGCGGGGAGCACCGGGGAGCTGTTTTTT.

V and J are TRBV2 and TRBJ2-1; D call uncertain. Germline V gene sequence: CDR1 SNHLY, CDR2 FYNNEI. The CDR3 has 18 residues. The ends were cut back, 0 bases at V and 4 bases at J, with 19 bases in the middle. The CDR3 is CASSEARRPVHLYNEQFF. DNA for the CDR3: TGTGCCAGCAGTGAAGCGCGCAGGCCCGTCCACCTTTACAATGAGCAGTTCTTC.

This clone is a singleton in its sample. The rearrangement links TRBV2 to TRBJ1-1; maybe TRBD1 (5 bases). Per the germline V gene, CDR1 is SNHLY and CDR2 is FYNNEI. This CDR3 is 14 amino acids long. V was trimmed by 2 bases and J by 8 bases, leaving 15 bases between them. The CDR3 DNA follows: TGTGCCAGCAGTGAACGACTCGCAGACAGCGAAGCTTTCTTT. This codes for CASSERLADSEAFF. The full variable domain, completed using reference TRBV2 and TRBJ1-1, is EPEVTQTPSHQVTQMGQEVILRCVPISNHLYFYWYRQILGQKVEFLVSFYNNEISEKSEIFDDQFSVERPDGSNFTLKIRSTKLEDSAMYFCASSERLADSEAFFGQGTRLTVV.

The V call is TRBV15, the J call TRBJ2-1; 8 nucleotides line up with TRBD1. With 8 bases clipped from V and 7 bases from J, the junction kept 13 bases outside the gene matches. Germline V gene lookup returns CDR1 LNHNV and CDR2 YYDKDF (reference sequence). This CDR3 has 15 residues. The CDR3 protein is CATGRDRGSSNEQFF. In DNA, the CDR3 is TGTGCCACCGGCCGAGACAGGGGTAGTAGTAATGAGCAGTTCTTC.

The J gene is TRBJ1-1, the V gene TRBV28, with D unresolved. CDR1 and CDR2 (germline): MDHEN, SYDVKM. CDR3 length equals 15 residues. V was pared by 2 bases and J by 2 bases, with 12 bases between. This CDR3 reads CASSLSGIGNTEAFF. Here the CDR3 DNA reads TGTGCCAGCAGTTTAAGCGGCATCGGCAACACTGAAGCTTTCTTT.

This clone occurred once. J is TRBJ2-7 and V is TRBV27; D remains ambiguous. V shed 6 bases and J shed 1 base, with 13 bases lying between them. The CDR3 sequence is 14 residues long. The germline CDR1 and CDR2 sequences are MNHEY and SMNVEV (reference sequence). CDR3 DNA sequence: TGTGCCAGCAGGGCCTTATTGTCGTCCTACGAGCAGTACTTC. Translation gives CASRALLSSYEQYF.

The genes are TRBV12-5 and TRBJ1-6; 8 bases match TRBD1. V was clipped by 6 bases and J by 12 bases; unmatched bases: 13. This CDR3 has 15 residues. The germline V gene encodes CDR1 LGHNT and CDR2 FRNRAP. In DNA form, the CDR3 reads TGTGCTAGTGGCCCGGACAGGGTGGGGGAGGGACCCCTCCACTTT. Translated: CASGPDRVGEGPLHF.

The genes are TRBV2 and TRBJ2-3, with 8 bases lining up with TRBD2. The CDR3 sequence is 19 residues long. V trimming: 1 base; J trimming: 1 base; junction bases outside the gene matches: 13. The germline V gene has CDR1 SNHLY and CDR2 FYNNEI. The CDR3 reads CASSEGWIAGQHGTDTQYF. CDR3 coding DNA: TGTGCCAGCAGTGAAGGGTGGATAGCGGGGCAACATGGCACAGATACGCAGTATTTT.

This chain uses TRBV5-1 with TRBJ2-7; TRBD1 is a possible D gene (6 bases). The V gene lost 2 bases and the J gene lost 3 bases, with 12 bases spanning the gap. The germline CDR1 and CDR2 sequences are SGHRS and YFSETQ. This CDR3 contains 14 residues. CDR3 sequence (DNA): TGCGCCAGCAGCTTCGGGACATTTAACTACGAGCAGTACTTC. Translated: CASSFGTFNYEQYF.

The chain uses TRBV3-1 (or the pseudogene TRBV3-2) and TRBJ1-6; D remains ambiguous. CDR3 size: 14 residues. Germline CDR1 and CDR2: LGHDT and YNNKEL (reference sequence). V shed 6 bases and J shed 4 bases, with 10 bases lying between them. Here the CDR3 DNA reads TGTGCCAGCAGACGTAGAGATTATAATTCACCCCTCCACTTT. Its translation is CASRRRDYNSPLHF.